The sequence of this TCR beta chain was determined in a study of CD8+ T cells in alopecia areata (dated by TCRdb to the late 2010s). Looking at the study overall: Treated patients were enrolled in an open-label pilot trial of oral tofacitinib, 5 to 10 mg twice daily, for moderate-to-severe alopecia areata. To study T cell clonal expansion in alopecia areata, the researchers applied high-throughput TCRbeta sequencing to both the C3H/HeJ mouse model and human patients. Scalp clonality was compared across normal scalp (n=4), patchy alopecia areata scalp (n=8), and alopecia totalis/universalis scalp (n=8). In treated patients, disease severity was measured using the SALT score, which gives the percentage of scalp surface area affected. RNA was extracted with the PAXgene miRNA kit for fixed scalp, the miRNeasy kit for PBMCs, and the RNeasy kit for mouse skin. Biopsies were taken from tofacitinib-treated patients at baseline and at 4 and 24 weeks of treatment, and a later scalp biopsy was taken in several of the tofacitinib-treated patients. Tofacitinib was administered for 6 to 18 months, and 6 months of follow-up off drug were then conducted to assess delayed response and recurrence. Human TCRbeta sequencing covered scalp tissue and sorted CD4+ and CD8+ peripheral blood T cells from patchy and totalis/universalis alopecia areata patients and healthy controls. TCRbeta CDR3 regions were amplified by immunoSEQ multiplex PCR using 35 Vbeta forward and 13 Jbeta reverse primers.

Based on the germline V gene (reference sequence), the CDR1 and CDR2 sequences are GTSNPN and SVGIG. The junction shows trimming of 3 bases on V and 2 bases on J, and the gene matches do not reach 5 bases of it. From its cysteine to its phenylalanine, the CDR3 spans 15 amino acids. Solely the CDR3 DNA is kept, with 45 bases framed from the first base. Results and caveats for the whole study, not just this receptor: TCR sequences shared between patients were less clear than in mice, possibly partly because of HLA diversity in the patient population. Because the treated cohort was small and included a single nonresponder, larger studies are needed to assess links between baseline CD8+ expansion and response. Many expanded lesional clones persisted in scalp and blood during tofacitinib treatment, which may partly explain relapse after stopping treatment. Scalp clonality and the number of expanded CD8+ clones among the top 100 scalp clones were significantly decreased by tofacitinib. Unlike mouse skin, where gammadelta T cells dominate, normal human skin contains resident alphabeta T cells that get sequenced too, which complicates analysis of the scalp TCR repertoire. Higher clonality and more expanded CD8+ clones were observed in lesional scalp than in normal scalp, particularly in alopecia totalis/universalis, a finding suggestive of antigenic drive.

The time point label, as the study defines it: less than five weeks on oral tofacitinib. This specimen's treatment or condition label, interpreted: oral pan-JAK inhibitor, 5-10 mg twice daily. From alopecia areata patients, peripheral blood was collected along with lesional scalp punch biopsies. After PBMCs were isolated by density centrifugation and stained for CD3, CD4 and CD8, a FACSAria was used to sort CD4+ and CD8+ T cells. As to this clone: Its target antigen remains unknown. Nothing much larger sits one base from this clone, and base qualities are not available.

The method was the immunoSEQ multiplex PCR assay. For TCR sequencing, RNA was extracted from every sample and reverse transcribed into cDNA to serve as template. SuperScript III was used for first-strand cDNA synthesis, primed with a 2:1 mix of oligo-dT and random hexamers. Amplification bias was assessed with a synthetic immune receptor repertoire, and residual bias was removed computationally. Per the original workflow: After raw reads were preprocessed to remove errors, the CDR3 was defined following IMGT conventions as running from the conserved cysteine to phenylalanine. Clonality was computed by normalizing Shannon entropy by log2 of the number of productive unique TCRs and subtracting the result from 1. CD4 or CD8 identity of scalp clones was inferred by cross-referencing scalp TCRbeta sequences with sorted blood CD4 and CD8 repertoires. The source is immuneACCESS, and TCRdb retained only in-frame sequences with V and J called. Part of the clones is not carried over; for the studies checked, unresolved V genes explain less than half of this, and the remainder is unexplained. D and trimming come from the DNA, and the V and J calls and clone size come from that table. The sample table lists over 150,000 clones, about three fifths of them with a count of one. The top ten clonotypes cover over 0.55% of the sample.

The chain uses TRBV30 and TRBJ2-7; 12 bases in the middle match TRBD2. The specimen was CD4+ T cells sorted from blood, collected at week 4, from a patient treated with tofacitinib. The source of this sequence is a human donor with alopecia areata. The DNA sequence follows: TGTGCCTGGAGACCGCTAGCGGGAGGGCCCTACGAGCAGTACTTC. The resulting protein is CAWRPLAGGPYEQYF.